This T cell receptor beta chain stems from a study of T-cell reconstitution after alpha-beta-depleted transplantation in children. V lost 1 base to trimming and J lost 0 bases, with 10 bases between them. CDR1 SGHTA and CDR2 FQGNSA come from the germline V gene. CDR3 size: 15 residues. Unique molecular identifiers featured in how the TCRbeta library was prepared. TCRdb reanalysed the PCR reads using MiXCR and keeps one entry per CDR3 protein. The sample carries 480,000 or so distinct CDR3 sequences, over 9.5% recorded once. Specimen: PBMCs, collected before TCRalphabeta/CD19-depleted stem cell transplant. The receptor was derived from a child younger than 10 with inherited bone marrow failure, due to receive a stem cell transplant. The V and J genes are TRBV7-2 and TRBJ2-7; D unclear. CDR3 sequence: CASSLDWYPSYEQYF. The CDR3 nucleotides read TGTGCCAGCAGCTTAGATTGGTACCCCTCCTACGAGCAGTACTTC. The entire variable domain, with the rest obtained from reference TRBV7-2 and TRBJ2-7, is as follows: GAGVSQSPSNKVTEKGKDVELRCDPISGHTALYWYRQSLGQGLEFLIYFQGNSAPDKSGLPSDRFSAERTGGSVSTLTIQRTQQEDSAVYLCASSLDWYPSYEQYFGPGTRLTVT.